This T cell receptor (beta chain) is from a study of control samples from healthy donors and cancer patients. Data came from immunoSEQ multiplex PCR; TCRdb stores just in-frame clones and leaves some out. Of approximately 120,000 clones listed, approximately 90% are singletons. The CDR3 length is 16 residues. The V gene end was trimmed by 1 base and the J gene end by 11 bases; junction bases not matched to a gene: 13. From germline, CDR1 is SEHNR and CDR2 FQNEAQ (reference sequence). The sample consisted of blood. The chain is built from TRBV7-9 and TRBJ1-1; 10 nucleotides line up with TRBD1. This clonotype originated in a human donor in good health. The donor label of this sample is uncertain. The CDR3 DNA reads TGTGCCAGCAGCTTAGGCCAGCCGGGACAGGGGCAGGGTGCTTTCTTT. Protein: CASSLGQPGQGQGAFF.